Each of the 4 T cell receptor beta chains below was sequenced from the same sample in a study of TIL therapy for anti-PD-1-resistant metastatic lung cancer. Time point given: pre-treatment sample, taken before nivolumab and TIL therapy. The libraries were made with immunoSEQ v3. Sequencing was performed with immunoSEQ multiplex PCR; in TCRdb, only in-frame clones are kept and a portion is missing. The data show 54,000 or so clones, with about 73% seen just once and around 1.7% held by the top ten. The sequencing used blood, collected at baseline. The receptor set was obtained from a person between 30 and 80 years old with non-small cell lung cancer.

The rearrangement links TRBV7-3 to TRBJ2-7; D is uncertain. The CDR3 is 15 residues long. CDR1 and CDR2 (germline): SGHTA, FQGTGA. V lost 5 bases, J lost 0 bases, and 14 bases lay in between. The CDR3 loop is CASSPAGSPSYEQYF. CDR3 coding DNA: TGTGCCAGCAGCCCGGCAGGAAGCCCCTCCTACGAGCAGTACTTC.

The V call is TRBV7-8, the J call TRBJ1-3, with D tentatively TRBD1 (6 bases). Trimming cost V 0 bases and J 0 bases, with 9 bases left between them. This CDR3 spans 16 amino acids. From germline, CDR1 is SGHVS and CDR2 FQNEAQ. CDR3 bases: TGTGCCAGCAGCTTAGCGGGGGGCTTCTCTGGAAACACCATATATTTT. Amino acids: CASSLAGGFSGNTIYF.

The chain carries TRBV5-4 and TRBJ2-7, with unresolved D. V lost 3 bases to trimming and J lost 6 bases, with 10 bases between them. The germline V gene has CDR1 SGHNT and CDR2 YYREEE (reference sequence). The CDR3 is made up of 12 amino acids. CDR3 nucleotides: TGTGCCAGCAGCTCTGAAGGTCGCGAGCAGTACTTC. Its protein product is CASSSEGREQYF.

This clone was detected only a few times. The J gene is TRBJ1-3, the V gene TRBV7-9; D may be TRBD1 (6 bases). The CDR3 is made up of 16 amino acids. The germline V and J ends were trimmed by 5 bases and 0 bases, with 14 bases remaining between them. The germline V gene encodes CDR1 SEHNR and CDR2 FQNEAQ (reference sequence). In DNA form, the CDR3 reads TGTGCCAGCAGCGTCGAACAGGGAATCTCTGGAAACACCATATATTTT. As protein: CASSVEQGISGNTIYF.